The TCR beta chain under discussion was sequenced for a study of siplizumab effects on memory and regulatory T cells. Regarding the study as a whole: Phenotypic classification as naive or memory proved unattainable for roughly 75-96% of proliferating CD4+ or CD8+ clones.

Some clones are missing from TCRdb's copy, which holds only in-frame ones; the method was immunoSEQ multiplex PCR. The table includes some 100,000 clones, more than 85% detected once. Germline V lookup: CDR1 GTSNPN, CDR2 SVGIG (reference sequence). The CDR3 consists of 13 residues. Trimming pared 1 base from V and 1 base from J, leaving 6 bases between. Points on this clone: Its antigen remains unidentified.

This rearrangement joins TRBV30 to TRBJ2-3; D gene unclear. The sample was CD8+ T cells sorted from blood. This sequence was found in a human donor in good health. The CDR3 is CAWSDTGTDTQYF. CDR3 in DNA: TGTGCCTGGAGTGACACAGGCACAGATACGCAGTATTTT. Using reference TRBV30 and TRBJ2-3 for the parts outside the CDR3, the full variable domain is SQTIHQWPATLVQPVGSPLSLECTVEGTSNPNLYWYRQAAGRGLQLLFYSVGIGQISSEVPQNLSASRPQDRQFILSSKKLLLSDSGFYLCAWSDTGTDTQYFGPGTRLTVL.